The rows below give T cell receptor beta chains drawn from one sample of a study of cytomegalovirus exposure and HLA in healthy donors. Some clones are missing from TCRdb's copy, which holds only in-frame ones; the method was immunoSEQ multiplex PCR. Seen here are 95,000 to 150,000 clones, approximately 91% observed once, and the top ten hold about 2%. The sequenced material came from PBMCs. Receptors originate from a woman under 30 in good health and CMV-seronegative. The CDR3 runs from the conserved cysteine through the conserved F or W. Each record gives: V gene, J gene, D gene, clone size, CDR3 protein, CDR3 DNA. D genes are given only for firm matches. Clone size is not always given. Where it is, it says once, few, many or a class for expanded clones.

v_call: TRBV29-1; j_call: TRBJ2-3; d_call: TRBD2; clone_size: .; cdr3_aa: CSVGLAGYLKHTQYF; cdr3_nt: TGCAGCGTCGGACTAGCGGGATACCTCAAGCATACGCAGTATTTT
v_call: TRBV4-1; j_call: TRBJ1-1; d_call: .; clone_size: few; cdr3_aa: CASSQQGGDTEAFF; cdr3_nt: TGCGCCAGCAGCCAGCAAGGGGGGGACACTGAAGCTTTCTTT
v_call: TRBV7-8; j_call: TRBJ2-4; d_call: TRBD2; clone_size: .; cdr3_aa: CASSLGPLRGVAKNIQYF; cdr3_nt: TGTGCCAGCAGCTTAGGGCCTCTACGGGGGGTAGCCAAAAACATTCAGTACTTC
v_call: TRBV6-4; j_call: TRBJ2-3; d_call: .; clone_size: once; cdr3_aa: CASSEEQGGGDTQYF; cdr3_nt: TGTGCCAGCAGTGAAGAACAGGGAGGGGGAGATACGCAGTATTTT
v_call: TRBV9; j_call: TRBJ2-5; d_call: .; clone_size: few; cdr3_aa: CASSEDLQETQYF; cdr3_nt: TGTGCCAGCAGCGAGGACTTACAAGAGACCCAGTACTTC
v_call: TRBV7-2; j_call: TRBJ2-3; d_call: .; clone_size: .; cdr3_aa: CASSLEQGTDTQYF; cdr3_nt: TGTGCCAGCAGCTTAGAACAGGGAACAGATACGCAGTATTTT
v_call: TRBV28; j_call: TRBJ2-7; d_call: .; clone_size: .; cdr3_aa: CASSSQPTAFYEQYF; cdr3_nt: TGTGCCAGCAGTTCCCAACCGACAGCGTTCTACGAGCAGTACTTC
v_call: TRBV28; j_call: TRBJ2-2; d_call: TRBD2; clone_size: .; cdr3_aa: CASSLSPTSALNTGELFF; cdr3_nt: TGTGCCAGCAGTTTATCCCCGACTAGCGCTCTAAACACCGGGGAGCTGTTTTTT
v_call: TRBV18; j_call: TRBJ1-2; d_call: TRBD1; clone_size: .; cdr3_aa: CASSPGTGVGGYTF; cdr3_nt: TGTGCCAGCTCACCCGGGACAGGGGTTGGAGGCTACACCTTC
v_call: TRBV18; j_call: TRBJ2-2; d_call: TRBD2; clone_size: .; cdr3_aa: CASSPSGSGRSTGELFF; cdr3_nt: TGTGCCAGCTCACCAAGTGGGAGCGGGAGATCTACCGGGGAGCTGTTTTTT
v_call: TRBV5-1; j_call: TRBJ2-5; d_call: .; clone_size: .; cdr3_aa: CASSLSYETQYF; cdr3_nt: TGCGCCAGCAGCTTGAGCTACGAGACCCAGTACTTC
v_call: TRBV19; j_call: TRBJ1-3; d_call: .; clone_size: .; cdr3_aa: CASSAGSQSSGNTIYF; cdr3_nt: TGTGCCAGTAGCGCCGGGTCTCAGAGCTCTGGAAACACCATATATTTT
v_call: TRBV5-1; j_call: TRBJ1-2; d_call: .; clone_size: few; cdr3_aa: CASSRGDPNYGYTF; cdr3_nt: TGCGCCAGCAGCCGGGGAGACCCGAACTATGGCTACACCTTC
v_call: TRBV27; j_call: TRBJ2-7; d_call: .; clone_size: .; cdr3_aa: CASSLQSQMIYEQYF; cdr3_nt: TGTGCCAGCAGTCTGCAATCACAGATGATATACGAGCAGTACTTC
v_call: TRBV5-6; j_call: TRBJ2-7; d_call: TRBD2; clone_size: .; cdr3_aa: CASTKLADDEQYF; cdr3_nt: TGTGCCAGCACCAAACTAGCGGATGACGAGCAGTACTTC
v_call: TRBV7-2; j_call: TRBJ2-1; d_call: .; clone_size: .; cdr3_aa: CASSPAGRGSYNEQFF; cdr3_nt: TGTGCCAGCAGCCCCGCGGGGCGGGGATCGTACAATGAGCAGTTCTTC
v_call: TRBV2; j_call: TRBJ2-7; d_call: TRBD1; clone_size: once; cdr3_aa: CASRNTGVEQYF; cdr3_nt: TGTGCCAGCAGAAACACAGGGGTCGAGCAGTACTTC